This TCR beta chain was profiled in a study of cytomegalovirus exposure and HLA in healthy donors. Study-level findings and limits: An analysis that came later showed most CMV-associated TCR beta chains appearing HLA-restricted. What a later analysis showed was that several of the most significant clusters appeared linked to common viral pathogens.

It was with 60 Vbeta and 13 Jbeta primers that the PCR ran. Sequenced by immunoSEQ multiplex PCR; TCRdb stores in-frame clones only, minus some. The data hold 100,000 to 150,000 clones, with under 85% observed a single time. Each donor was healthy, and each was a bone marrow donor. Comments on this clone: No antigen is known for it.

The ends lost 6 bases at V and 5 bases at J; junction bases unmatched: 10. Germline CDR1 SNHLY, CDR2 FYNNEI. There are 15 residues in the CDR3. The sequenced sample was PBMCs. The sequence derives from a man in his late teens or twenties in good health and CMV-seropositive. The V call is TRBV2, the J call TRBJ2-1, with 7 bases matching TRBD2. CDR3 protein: CASRGTTLAHNEQFF. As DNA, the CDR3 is TGTGCCAGCAGGGGGACTACCCTGGCCCACAATGAGCAGTTCTTC.